The entry that follows covers one TCR beta chain sequence. This clonotype was seen many times. Its cognate antigen has yet to be identified. It has no much larger one-base neighbor in the sample; base qualities were not kept. The record originates from a study of T cells in Graves' hyperthyroidism and ophthalmopathy (dated by TCRdb to about 2019). Regarding the research as a whole: Peripheral blood was collected at initial diagnosis, before any treatment. To identify distinguishing TCR V-J signatures, a discovery cohort of around 100 patients was used, comprising fewer than 45 with Graves' ophthalmopathy and about 59 with stable Graves' hyperthyroidism. An independent validation cohort of under 20 hyperthyroidism patients and 17 patients who later progressed to ophthalmopathy tested prospective prediction of ophthalmopathy. The approximately 90 discovery patients were randomly split 7:3 into training and test sets. Thyroid tissue and blood T-cell repertoires from six Graves' hyperthyroidism patients were also compared in the study. Following sampling, methimazole starting at 30 mg daily was given to hyperthyroidism patients, and high-dose intravenous methylprednisolone was given to ophthalmopathy patients. According to the paper, TCR Vbeta CDR3 sequencing was carried out on 135 peripheral blood samples, which came from fewer than 50 ophthalmopathy, around 74 hyperthyroidism and around 17 progressor patients.

From cysteine to phenylalanine, the CDR3 is 14 amino acids long. The kept DNA is CDR3 alone, 42 bases in frame from the first base. After removal of 6 bases from V and 7 bases from J, the junction retains 14 bases not matched to a gene. Reading the germline V gene (reference sequence) gives CDR1 DFQATT and CDR2 SNEGSKA. Overall study outcomes, separate from this receptor: Most expanded thyroid clonotypes (frequency above 0.001) were also detected in blood, a finding suggesting that blood repertoires may reflect thyroid immune responses. Sample size was not statistically predetermined, and blinding of investigators to group allocation was not performed. During validation, the model predicted progression to ophthalmopathy a median of around six months ahead of onset, with more than 60% sensitivity and 72% to 85% specificity. A 13 V-J signature model separated ophthalmopathy from stable hyperthyroidism, with approximately 87% sensitivity and roughly 81% specificity in cross-validation and 80%/75% in testing.

The TCR beta CDR3 regions were amplified from the RNA transcripts. The first round of RT-PCR for the TCR CDR3 was performed with the HTBI primer set and the Qiagen OneStep RT-PCR kit. Libraries were constructed in a second round of multiplex PCR, after which size selection and purification were performed. Sequencing of the libraries was done on an Illumina HiSeq2000 using paired-end 100 bp reads. Concerning the study's data processing: SOAPnuke was used to process the raw data, throwing out any read that contained adapters or uncalled bases, had a mean Phred below 15, or lacked an exact constant-primer or identifier match. High-quality paired reads were merged using COPE v1.2.5, and each unique nucleotide sequence was defined as a clonotype. Clonotypes were aligned to IMGT TRBV, TRBD and TRBJ reference segments using MiTCR v1.1. Only V-J combinations with frequency above 0.0001, covering 99.2% of repertoires, were analysed. A TCS score was defined as the ratio of F50 (clonal expansion) to E x V (chaos), with BLOSUM62-based TCRdist applied between CDR3 peptides within each V-J. Welch's t-statistics and random forest reduced 514 V-J features to roughly 13, which were used in a naive Bayes classifier (R e1071). Clones were called with MiXCR by TCRdb after fastp trimmed the public reads at Q25, and only in-frame beta chains were retained. Rows are unified per CDR3 protein, each entry keeping the most common DNA and genes. Clone size and V and J calls follow TCRdb, not the original study. The table for this sample lists around 190,000 distinct CDR3 sequences; 17% of them were counted only once. 53% of the sample is in the top ten clones.

Stable Graves' hyperthyroidism was defined as the absence of progression to ophthalmopathy over 18 months of follow-up. Hyperthyroidism patients were aged 18 to 65 years and newly diagnosed, with disease duration of less than 2 months. Any patient with an uncontrolled infection, another autoimmune disease, pregnancy or lactation was excluded. Diagnoses were established on the basis of clinical symptoms, serum thyroxine and TRAb, thyroid ultrasound, and orbital computed tomography. PBMCs were separated from around 9.1 ml of fresh peripheral blood using Ficoll-Paque density gradient centrifugation. Total RNA was extracted using Trizol reagent, and RNA quality was assessed on an Agilent 2100 Bioanalyzer.

This sequence originates from a woman in her 50s with Graves' hyperthyroidism. The rearrangement joined TRBV20-1 to TRBJ2-7; 8 central nucleotides agree with TRBD2. Sequenced: blood. The nucleotides are TGCAGTGCGTCCCGGGCCTTACCGGGAGGGGAGCAGTACTTC. Translated, it gives CSASRALPGGEQYF.